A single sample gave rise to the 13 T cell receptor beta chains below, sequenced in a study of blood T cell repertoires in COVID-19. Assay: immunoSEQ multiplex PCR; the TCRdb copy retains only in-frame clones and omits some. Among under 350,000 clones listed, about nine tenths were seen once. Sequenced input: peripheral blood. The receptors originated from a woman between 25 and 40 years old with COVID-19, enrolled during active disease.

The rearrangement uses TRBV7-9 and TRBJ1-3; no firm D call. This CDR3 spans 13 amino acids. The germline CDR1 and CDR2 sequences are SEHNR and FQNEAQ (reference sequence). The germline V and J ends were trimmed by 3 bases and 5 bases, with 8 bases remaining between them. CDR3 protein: CASSFARRNTIYF. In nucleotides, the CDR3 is TGTGCCAGCAGCTTCGCCAGGAGAAACACCATATATTTT.

CDR3 amino acids: CASSQTGTGVTGELFF. CDR3 nucleotides: TGCGCCAGCAGCCAAACCGGGACAGGGGTTACCGGGGAGCTGTTTTTT. The rearrangement links TRBV4-1 to TRBJ2-2, with 10 positions matching TRBD1. There are 16 residues in the CDR3. V shed 2 bases, J shed 5 bases, and the junction held 5 bases outside the gene matches. Per germline, CDR1 MGHRA and CDR2 YSYEKL.

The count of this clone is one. The CDR3 region is CASSAGLFPYEQYF. The CDR3 nucleotides are TGTGCCAGCAGCGCGGGACTGTTTCCCTACGAGCAGTACTTC. The chain has TRBV9 and TRBJ2-7; a possible D gene is TRBD2 (6 bases). The CDR3 has 14 residues. Per the germline V gene, CDR1 is SGDLS and CDR2 is YYNGEE. Trimming stripped 3 bases from V and 2 bases from J, with 12 bases between.

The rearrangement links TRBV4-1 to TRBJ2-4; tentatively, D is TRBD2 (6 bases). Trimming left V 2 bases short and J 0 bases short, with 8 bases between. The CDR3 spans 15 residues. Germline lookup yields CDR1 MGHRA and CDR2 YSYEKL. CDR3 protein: CASSQLGLAKNIQYF. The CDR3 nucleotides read TGCGCCAGCAGCCAATTGGGACTAGCCAAAAACATTCAGTACTTC.

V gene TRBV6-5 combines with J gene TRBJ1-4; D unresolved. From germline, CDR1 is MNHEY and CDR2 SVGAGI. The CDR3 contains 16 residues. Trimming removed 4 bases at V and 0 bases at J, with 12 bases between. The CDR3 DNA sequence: TGTGCCAGCAGTTCCCCCCGGGGTTCAACTAATGAAAAACTGTTTTTT. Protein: CASSSPRGSTNEKLFF.

The CDR3 DNA sequence: TGTGCCAGCAGCTTAGATCTAGACAGGGGGACCGATGAGCAGTTCTTC. Encoded protein: CASSLDLDRGTDEQFF. The chain joins TRBV11-2 to TRBJ2-1; 9 bases agree with TRBD1. Unmatched junction bases numbered 8, after V lost 0 bases and J lost 8 bases. This CDR3 comprises 16 residues. Germline CDR1 reads SGHAT; CDR2 reads FQNNGV.

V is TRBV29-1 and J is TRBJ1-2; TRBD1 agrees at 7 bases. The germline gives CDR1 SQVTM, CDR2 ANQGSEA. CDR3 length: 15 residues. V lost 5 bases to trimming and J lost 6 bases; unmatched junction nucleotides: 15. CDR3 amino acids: CSVPGGWGTANGYTF. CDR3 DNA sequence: TGCAGCGTTCCAGGGGGGTGGGGCACAGCTAATGGCTACACCTTC.

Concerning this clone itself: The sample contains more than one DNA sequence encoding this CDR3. The CDR3 DNA reads TGCGCCAGCAGCTTGGCCGGGGCAGATACGCAGTATTTT. This gives the protein CASSLAGADTQYF. The chain links TRBV5-1 to TRBJ2-3; a possible D gene is TRBD2 (5 bases). Germline loops: CDR1 SGHRS, CDR2 YFSETQ. The CDR3 loop spans 13 amino acids. Deletions cut 0 bases from V and 4 bases from J, with 6 bases between.

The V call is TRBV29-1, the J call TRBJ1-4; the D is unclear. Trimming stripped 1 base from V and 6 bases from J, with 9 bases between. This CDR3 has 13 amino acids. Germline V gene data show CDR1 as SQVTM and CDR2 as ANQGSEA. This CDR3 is CSVEAGEDEKLFF. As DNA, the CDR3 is TGCAGCGTTGAAGCCGGGGAGGATGAAAAACTGTTTTTT.

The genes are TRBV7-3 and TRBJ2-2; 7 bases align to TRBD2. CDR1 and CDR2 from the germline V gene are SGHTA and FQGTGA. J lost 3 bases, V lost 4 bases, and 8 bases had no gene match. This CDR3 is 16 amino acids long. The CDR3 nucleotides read TGTGCCAGCAGCTCCCCGGGAGGCAAGGACACCGGGGAGCTGTTTTTT. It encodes CASSSPGGKDTGELFF.

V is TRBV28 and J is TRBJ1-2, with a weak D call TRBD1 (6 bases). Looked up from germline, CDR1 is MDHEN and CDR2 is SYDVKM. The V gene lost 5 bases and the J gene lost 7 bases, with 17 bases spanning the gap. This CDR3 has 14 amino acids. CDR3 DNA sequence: TGTGCCAGCAGTAAAACAGGGTTGACGGCTGGCTACACCTTC. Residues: CASSKTGLTAGYTF.

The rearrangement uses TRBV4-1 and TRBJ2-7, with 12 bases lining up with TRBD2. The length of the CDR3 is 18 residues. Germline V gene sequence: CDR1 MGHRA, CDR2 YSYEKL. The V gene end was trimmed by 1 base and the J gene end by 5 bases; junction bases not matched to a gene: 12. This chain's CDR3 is CASSQGRLAGEGGHEQYF. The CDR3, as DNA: TGCGCCAGCAGCCAAGGAAGACTAGCGGGAGAAGGGGGCCACGAGCAGTACTTC.

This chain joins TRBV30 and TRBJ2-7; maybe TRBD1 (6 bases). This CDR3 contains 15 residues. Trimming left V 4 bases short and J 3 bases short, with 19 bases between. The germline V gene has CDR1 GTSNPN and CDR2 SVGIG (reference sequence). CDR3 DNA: TGTGCCTGGAAGTTCGGGGCAGGGGCGGACTACGAGCAGTACTTC. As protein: CAWKFGAGADYEQYF.